The 11 T cell receptor beta chains given below trace back to one sample, sequenced in a study of Graves' ophthalmopathy and Graves' hyperthyroidism. The authors amplified TCR beta CDR3 regions, and they did so from RNA transcripts for repertoire sequencing. An opening RT-PCR round employed HTBI primers and preceded a second-round multiplex PCR. TCRdb independently ran MiXCR on the multiplex PCR reads; one entry per CDR3 protein. The sample lists about 740,000 distinct CDR3 sequences; 35% to 50% were seen once. Sequenced: peripheral blood. The receptors originated from an adult man with Graves' ophthalmopathy.

This clonotype appeared a few times. The chain combines TRBV6-5 with TRBJ1-1, with D possibly being TRBD1 (5 bases). The CDR3 length is 14 residues. Per the germline V gene, CDR1 is MNHEY and CDR2 is SVGAGI. Trimming removed 8 bases at V and 0 bases at J, with 13 bases between. The CDR3 loop is CASYQGPMNTEAFF. CDR3 bases: TGTGCCAGCTATCAGGGTCCCATGAACACTGAAGCTTTCTTT.

The chain uses TRBV7-2 and TRBJ2-5; 7 nucleotides line up with TRBD2. This CDR3 has 15 amino acids. CDR1 and CDR2 (germline): SGHTA, FQGNSA. The V gene end was trimmed by 5 bases and the J gene end by 6 bases; junction bases not matched to a gene: 12. This CDR3 reads CASSLGLVGPKTQYF. The CDR3, as DNA: TGTGCCAGCAGCCTAGGACTAGTAGGCCCTAAGACCCAGTACTTC.

CDR3 sequence: CSATTGGGSSYGYTF. The CDR3 region has the DNA TGCAGTGCTACCACCGGGGGGGGCTCTAGCTATGGCTACACCTTC. The chain uses TRBV20-1 and TRBJ1-2, with D perhaps TRBD1 (6 bases). Germline V gene lookup returns CDR1 DFQATT and CDR2 SNEGSKA (reference sequence). This CDR3 spans 15 amino acids. The germline V and J ends were trimmed by 4 bases and 4 bases, with 19 bases remaining between them.

At least ten counts were recorded for this clonotype. J is TRBJ1-1 and V is TRBV7-2; D uncertain. CDR1 SGHTA and CDR2 FQGNSA come from the germline V gene. Trimming took off 1 base at V and 1 base at J, with 13 bases between the two ends. The CDR3 runs 16 residues. The CDR3 bases are TGTGCCAGCAGCTTAGATTGGCCTAATCGGAACACTGAAGCTTTCTTT. The encoded protein is CASSLDWPNRNTEAFF. Supplemented by reference TRBV7-2 and TRBJ1-1, the full variable domain reads GAGVSQSPSNKVTEKGKDVELRCDPISGHTALYWYRQSLGQGLEFLIYFQGNSAPDKSGLPSDRFSAERTGGSVSTLTIQRTQQEDSAVYLCASSLDWPNRNTEAFFGQGTRLTVV.

This clonotype has only a few counts. The chain has TRBV10-3 and TRBJ2-5, with D hard to call. CDR3 length: 14 amino acids. Per germline, CDR1 ENHRY and CDR2 SYGVKD. The V end was cut by 10 bases, the J end by 1 base, with 16 bases between. CDR3 in amino acids: CASNSAILQETQYF. The CDR3 region has the DNA TGTGCCAGCAATTCAGCTATACTCCAAGAGACCCAGTACTTC.

The rearrangement uses TRBV10-3 and TRBJ1-6, with D perhaps matching TRBD1 (6 bases). Germline lookup yields CDR1 ENHRY and CDR2 SYGVKD. With 10 bases removed from V and 3 bases from J, the gap between germline ends came to 13 bases. The CDR3 sequence is 14 residues long. The CDR3 sequence: CASSRDNYNSPLHF. The CDR3 DNA follows: TGTGCCAGCAGCAGGGACAACTATAATTCACCCCTCCACTTT.

The gene calls are TRBV4-3 and TRBJ2-5; weak D call: TRBD2 (5 bases). Germline CDR1 and CDR2: LGHNA and YSLEER. Trimming removed 3 bases at V and 1 base at J, with 9 bases between. There are 14 residues in the CDR3. The CDR3, as DNA: TGCGCCAGCAGCCATCGACTAACCCAAGAGACCCAGTACTTC. Its protein is CASSHRLTQETQYF.

Comments on this clonotype: A much larger clone differs by one base, so this may be a read error. The chain uses TRBV29-1 and TRBJ1-1, with D perhaps TRBD1 (5 bases). The CDR3 is 12 residues long. Trimming shortened V by 4 bases and J by 2 bases, and 8 bases separated the two germline ends. Germline V gene data show CDR1 as SQVTM and CDR2 as ANQGSEA. In DNA form, the CDR3 reads TGCAGCGTTGGACAGACCAACACTGAAGCTTTCTTT. Amino acids: CSVGQTNTEAFF.

This clonotype showed up just a few times. The gene calls are TRBV24-1 and TRBJ1-5; D may be TRBD1 (6 bases). The length of the CDR3 is 13 residues. Germline V CDR1 and CDR2: KGHDR, SFDVKD. V was shortened by 10 bases and J by 2 bases, with 11 bases between the two germline ends. The CDR3 bases are TGTGCCACGAAACAGGGAGGCAATCAGCCCCAGCATTTT. Translation gives CATKQGGNQPQHF.

This clonotype was seen at least ten times. The V and J genes are TRBV29-1 and TRBJ2-7; 9 bases align to TRBD1. With 6 bases clipped from V and 1 base from J, the junction kept 7 bases outside the gene matches. The CDR3 has 14 residues. Germline loops: CDR1 SQVTM, CDR2 ANQGSEA. The CDR3 reads CSVAGTGKSYEQYF. CDR3 nucleotide sequence: TGCAGCGTCGCCGGGACAGGGAAATCCTACGAGCAGTACTTC.

This clonotype was seen at least ten times. J is TRBJ2-5 and V is TRBV11-2; D might be TRBD2 (6 bases). The CDR3 runs to 15 residues. From germline, CDR1 is SGHAT and CDR2 FQNNGV. The V and J ends lost 1 base and 1 base respectively, with 10 bases between them. The CDR3 region has the DNA TGTGCCAGCAGCTTAGGTGGACTACCCCAAGAGACCCAGTACTTC. Residues: CASSLGGLPQETQYF.